This T cell receptor (beta chain) is drawn from a study of blood T cell repertoires in COVID-19. CDR3 length equals 17 residues. The V segment lost 0 bases and the J segment 5 bases; nucleotides outside the gene matches: 9. The germline gives CDR1 ENHRY, CDR2 SYGVKD. Data came from immunoSEQ multiplex PCR; TCRdb stores just in-frame clones and leaves some out. The sample has 250,000 or so clones; about nine tenths are singletons. The rearrangement joins TRBV10-3 to TRBJ2-3; 9 bases line up with TRBD2. The sequence came from a woman in her thirties or forties who had recovered from COVID-19. Source material: peripheral blood. Here the CDR3 DNA reads TGTGCCATCAGTGAGTCGACGGCGGGAGGGCCATTAGATACGCAGTATTTT. Its translation is CAISESTAGGPLDTQYF.